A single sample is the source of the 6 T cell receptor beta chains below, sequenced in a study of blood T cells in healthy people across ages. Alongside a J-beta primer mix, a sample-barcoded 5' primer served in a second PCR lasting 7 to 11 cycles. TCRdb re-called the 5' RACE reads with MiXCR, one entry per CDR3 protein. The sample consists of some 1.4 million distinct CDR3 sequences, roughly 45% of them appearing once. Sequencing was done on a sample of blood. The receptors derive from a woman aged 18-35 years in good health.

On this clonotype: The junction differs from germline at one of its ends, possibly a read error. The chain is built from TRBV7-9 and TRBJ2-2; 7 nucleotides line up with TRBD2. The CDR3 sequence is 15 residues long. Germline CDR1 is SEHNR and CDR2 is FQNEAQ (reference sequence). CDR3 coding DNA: TGTGCCGGCAGCTTAGCACGGGGGGACCTCGGGGAGCTGTTTTTT. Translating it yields CAGSLARGDLGELFF.

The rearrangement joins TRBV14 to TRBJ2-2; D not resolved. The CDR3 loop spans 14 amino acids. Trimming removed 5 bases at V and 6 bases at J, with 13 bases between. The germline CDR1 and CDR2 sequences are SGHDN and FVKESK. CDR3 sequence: CASSTRPMPGELFF. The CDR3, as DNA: TGTGCCAGCAGCACACGACCTATGCCCGGGGAGCTGTTTTTT.

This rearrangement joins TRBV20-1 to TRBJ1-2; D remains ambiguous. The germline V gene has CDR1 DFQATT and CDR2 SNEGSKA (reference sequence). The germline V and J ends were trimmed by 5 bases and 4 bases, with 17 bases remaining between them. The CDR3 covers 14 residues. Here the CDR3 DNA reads TGCAGTGCTCAGTTCCCGACGGATTCCTATGGCTACACCTTC. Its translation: CSAQFPTDSYGYTF.

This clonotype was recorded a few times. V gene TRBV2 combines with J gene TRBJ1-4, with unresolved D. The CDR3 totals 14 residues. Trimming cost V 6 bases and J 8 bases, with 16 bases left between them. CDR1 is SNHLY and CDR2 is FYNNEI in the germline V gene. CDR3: CASSDRTVPEKLFF. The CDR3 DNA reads TGTGCCAGCAGCGATCGAACGGTCCCGGAAAAACTGTTTTTT.

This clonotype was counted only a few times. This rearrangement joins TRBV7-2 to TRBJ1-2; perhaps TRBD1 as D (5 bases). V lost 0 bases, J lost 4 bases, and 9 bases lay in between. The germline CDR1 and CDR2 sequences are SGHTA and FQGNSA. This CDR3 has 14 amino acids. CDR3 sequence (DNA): TGTGCCAGCAGCTTAGCCAGGGACGGCTATGGCTACACCTTC. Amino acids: CASSLARDGYGYTF.

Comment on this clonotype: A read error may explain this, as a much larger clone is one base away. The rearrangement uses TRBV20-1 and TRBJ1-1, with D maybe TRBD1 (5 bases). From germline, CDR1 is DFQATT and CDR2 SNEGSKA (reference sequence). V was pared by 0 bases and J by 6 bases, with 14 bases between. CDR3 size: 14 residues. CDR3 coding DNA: TGCAGTGCTAGAGATCAAGGGACTAACCCTGAAGCTTTCTTT. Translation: CSARDQGTNPEAFF.